These 8 T cell receptor beta chains were sequenced from one sample in a study of OX40 agonist ivuxolimab in advanced cancers. Measured with immunoSEQ multiplex PCR; TCRdb has only the in-frame clones, and not every one. The sample holds about 43,000 clones, about 86% seen once. Here the sequenced sample was CD4+ or CD8+ T cells sorted from blood, taken in a trial of the OX40 agonist ivuxolimab. These receptors were taken from an adult with an advanced solid tumor such as melanoma, head and neck, liver or kidney cancer.

Concerning this clone itself: A read error may account for a junction end that differs from germline. The chain recombines TRBV28 with TRBJ1-5; 10 bases fit TRBD1. From germline, CDR1 is MDHEN and CDR2 SYDVKM. CDR3 length equals 17 residues. The DNA for the CDR3 is TGTGCCAGCGGGAGAGAAGCCGGGACAGGGGAAAATCGGCCCCAGCATTTT. It is translated as CASGREAGTGENRPQHF.

The chain is built from TRBV5-8 and TRBJ1-1; D gene unclear. Deletions cut 1 base from V and 2 bases from J, with 9 bases between. The CDR3 length is 14 residues. Looked up from germline, CDR1 is SGHTS and CDR2 is YDEGEE. CDR3 bases: TGTGCCAGCAGCTTGTGGGGTTACAACACTGAAGCTTTCTTT. Translating gives CASSLWGYNTEAFF.

This rearrangement joins TRBV9 to TRBJ2-5, with 14 bases that match TRBD2. Germline V gene lookup returns CDR1 SGDLS and CDR2 YYNGEE. Trimming cost V 1 base and J 1 base; bases outside gene matches: 3. This CDR3 spans 17 amino acids. CDR3 sequence reads: CASSVIGTSGGQETQYF. CDR3 DNA sequence: TGTGCCAGCAGCGTAATAGGGACTAGCGGGGGCCAAGAGACCCAGTACTTC.

The chain combines TRBV28 with TRBJ1-5; tentative D call: TRBD1 (5 bases). CDR1 and CDR2 (germline): MDHEN, SYDVKM. This CDR3 contains 13 residues. V was pared by 1 base and J by 6 bases, with 7 bases between. In nucleotides, the CDR3 is TGTGCCAGCAGTTTATACGGGACTCAGCCCCAGCATTTT. Residues: CASSLYGTQPQHF. Filled out from reference TRBV28 and TRBJ1-5, the complete variable domain reads DVKVTQSSRYLVKRTGEKVFLECVQDMDHENMFWYRQDPGLGLRLIYFSYDVKMKEKGDIPEGYSVSREKKERFSLILESASTNQTSMYLCASSLYGTQPQHFGDGTRLSIL.

V is TRBV28 and J is TRBJ2-1; 10 bases map to TRBD2. CDR1 MDHEN and CDR2 SYDVKM come from the germline V gene. The CDR3 extends over 15 amino acids. Trimming took 5 bases from V and 7 from J; bases not matched to a gene: 8. CDR3 amino acids: CASSPVSGGANEQFF. CDR3 in DNA: TGTGCCAGCAGTCCGGTGAGCGGGGGGGCTAATGAGCAGTTCTTC.

V and J are TRBV7-9 and TRBJ2-6; D gene ambiguous. CDR3 length equals 16 residues. Germline V CDR1 and CDR2: SEHNR, FQNEAQ (reference sequence). The V end lost 5 bases, the J end lost 0 bases, and 11 bases lay between the germline ends. CDR3 in amino acids: CASSLLGDSGANVLTF. The CDR3 nucleotides are TGTGCCAGCAGCCTCCTGGGTGACTCTGGGGCCAACGTCCTGACTTTC. The full variable domain, completed using reference TRBV7-9 and TRBJ2-6, is DTGVSQNPRHKITKRGQNVTFRCDPISEHNRLYWYRQTLGQGPEFLTYFQNEAQLEKSRLLSDRFSAERPKGSFSTLEIQRTEQGDSAMYLCASSLLGDSGANVLTFGAGSRLTVL.

V usage is TRBV5-1 and J usage is TRBJ1-5; 11 bases are a match to TRBD1. Germline CDR1 and CDR2: SGHRS and YFSETQ. The CDR3 runs 18 residues. After removal of 4 bases from V and 1 base from J, the junction contained 10 bases not matched to a gene. The CDR3 sequence: CASSSWDRGFGSNQPQHF. The CDR3 DNA reads as TGCGCCAGCAGCAGCTGGGACAGGGGGTTCGGGAGCAATCAGCCCCAGCATTTT.

This clone was observed a handful of times. The chain employs TRBV11-2 and TRBJ1-2; D not resolved. This CDR3 comprises 13 residues. Trimming cost V 0 bases and J 6 bases, with 8 bases left between them. Germline assignment: CDR1 SGHAT and CDR2 FQNNGV. For the CDR3, the DNA is TGTGCCAGCAGCTTAGATACACTTCATGGCTACACCTTC. Translation: CASSLDTLHGYTF.